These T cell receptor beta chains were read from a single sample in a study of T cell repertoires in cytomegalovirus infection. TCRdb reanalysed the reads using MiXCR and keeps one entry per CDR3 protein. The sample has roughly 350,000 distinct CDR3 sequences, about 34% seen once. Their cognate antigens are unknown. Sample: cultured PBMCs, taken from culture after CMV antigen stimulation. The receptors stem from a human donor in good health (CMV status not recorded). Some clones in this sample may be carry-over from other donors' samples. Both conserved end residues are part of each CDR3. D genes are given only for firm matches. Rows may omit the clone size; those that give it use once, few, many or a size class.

TGTGCCAGTAGAGCTCTGGAAAGCTCCTACAATGAGCAGTTCTTC	CASRALESSYNEQFF	TRBV19	TRBJ2-1	few	-
TGTGCCATCCTTTCGGGACAGGGGGCCACCGGGGAGCTGTTTTTT	CAILSGQGATGELFF	TRBV10-3	TRBJ2-2	-	TRBD1
TGTGCCAGCAGCTTAGCAGGACTACTGTTTAATGAAAAACTGTTTTTT	CASSLAGLLFNEKLFF	TRBV7-8	TRBJ1-4	-	-
TGCGCCAGCAGCAACACTGACCAGGGCTTTGAGTTCTTC	CASSNTDQGFEFF	TRBV4-1	TRBJ2-1	few	-
TGTGCCAGCAACGTAGCGGGGAGAGAAGAGACCCAGTACTTC	CASNVAGREETQYF	TRBV7-8	TRBJ2-5	-	TRBD2
TGTGCCAGCAGCTTAGATAGCGGGACCTACAATGAGCAGTTCTTC	CASSLDSGTYNEQFF	TRBV7-2	TRBJ2-1	many	TRBD2
TGTGCCAGCAGGGTAACAGGGAGGCGAAACTATGGCTACACCTTC	CASRVTGRRNYGYTF	TRBV28	TRBJ1-2	few	-
TGTGCCATCAGTGAGTCGAAGGGCCCTGGGGCCAACGTCCTGACTTTC	CAISESKGPGANVLTF	TRBV10-3	TRBJ2-6	few	-
TGTGCTAGTGCCCAAGGTAGCGGACGCACAGATACGCAGTATTTT	CASAQGSGRTDTQYF	TRBV12-5	TRBJ2-3	-	-
TGTGCCACCAGCAGAGATCTCGGGAAGGCCGGGGAGCTGTTTTTT	CATSRDLGKAGELFF	TRBV15	TRBJ2-2	-	-
TGTGCCAGTAGTACCCGACGCCTTCGGTTGCTCACTGAAGCTTTCTTT	CASSTRRLRLLTEAFF	TRBV19	TRBJ1-1	-	-
TGTGCCAGCAGCTTTGGGACTAGCGGGAGGGCGGGTCAAGAGACCCAGTACTTC	CASSFGTSGRAGQETQYF	TRBV7-2	TRBJ2-5	-	TRBD2
TGTGCCAGCAGTTATCCTACTGAAGGAAGACAGGGCCACCTCGAAAAACTGTTTTTT	CASSYPTEGRQGHLEKLFF	TRBV6-2/TRBV6-3	TRBJ1-4	few	TRBD1
TGTGCCAGCAGCCGAGGGGTCATTCAGTACTTC	CASSRGVIQYF	TRBV12-3/TRBV12-4	TRBJ2-4	-	-
TGTGCCAGCAGTTTATCTGCGGGAGGGCTTGATGAGCAGTTCTTC	CASSLSAGGLDEQFF	TRBV12-3/TRBV12-4	TRBJ2-1	-	TRBD2
TGTGCCAGCAGCCTAGGCGGAGACGTGGACGAGCAGTACTTC	CASSLGGDVDEQYF	TRBV7-2	TRBJ2-7	-	-
TGTGCCAGCAGCCGACCGGGACAGGGGAATTACGAGCAGTACTTC	CASSRPGQGNYEQYF	TRBV28	TRBJ2-7	few	TRBD1
TGCAGTGCTAGACCCTCAGGGGACAATCAGCCCCAGCATTTT	CSARPSGDNQPQHF	TRBV20-1	TRBJ1-5	-	-
TGTGCCAGCAGCGTAGGAACAGGGGGCAAAGCTTTCTTT	CASSVGTGGKAFF	TRBV7-2	TRBJ1-1	-	TRBD1
TGTGCCAGCAGCCCATGGTTGGATACGCAGTATTTT	CASSPWLDTQYF	TRBV7-4	TRBJ2-3	-	-
TGTGCCAGCAGCCCCGACGGACTGAACACCGGGGAGCTGTTTTTT	CASSPDGLNTGELFF	TRBV11-1	TRBJ2-2	-	-
TGTGCCACCTCTTCCGGGACAGTGAATAGCAATCAGCCCCAGCATTTT	CATSSGTVNSNQPQHF	TRBV7-8	TRBJ1-5	few	TRBD1
TGTGCCAGCAGCACAAACCGCCGGGACAGGTTCTCCTACGAGCAGTACTTC	CASSTNRRDRFSYEQYF	TRBV7-4	TRBJ2-7	-	TRBD1
TGTGCCAGCAGTTACGCCGGACTAGCGGGGGGGAATGAGCAGTTCTTC	CASSYAGLAGGNEQFF	TRBV6-8	TRBJ2-1	-	TRBD2
TGTGCCAGCGACCCCTGGACAGGGCCACTTCAAGAGACCCAGTACTTC	CASDPWTGPLQETQYF	TRBV6-1	TRBJ2-5	few	TRBD1
TGTGCCAGCAGCCTAACCGGGACAGGGACGTGGGAGACCCAGTACTTC	CASSLTGTGTWETQYF	TRBV7-2	TRBJ2-5	-	TRBD1
TGTGCCAGCAGCTTAGCGTTTAGACCAAGCTCCTACGAGCAGTACTTC	CASSLAFRPSSYEQYF	TRBV7-2	TRBJ2-7	many	-
TGTGCCAGCACCCTACCTCTCCGGGGCCCCACCATCACTGAAGCTTTCTTT	CASTLPLRGPTITEAFF	TRBV7-2	TRBJ1-1	many	-
TGTGCCAGCAGTTCCCAATACAATGAGCAGTTCTTC	CASSSQYNEQFF	TRBV27	TRBJ2-1	-	-
TGCGCCAGCAGCTATGAACAGCACTATGGCTACACCTTC	CASSYEQHYGYTF	TRBV5-1	TRBJ1-2	-	-
TGCGCCAGCAGCTACGGACGGGACAATGAGCAGTTCTTC	CASSYGRDNEQFF	TRBV5-1	TRBJ2-1	-	-
TGTGCCAGTACCCAATCCGGGACTAGCGGGAGAAGGTACTACAATGAGCAGTTCTTC	CASTQSGTSGRRYYNEQFF	TRBV19	TRBJ2-1	-	TRBD2
TGTGCCAGCAGCTTAGTCCCGGGATTAGGGGCTGAAGCTTTCTTT	CASSLVPGLGAEAFF	TRBV7-3	TRBJ1-1	few	-
TGTGCCAGCTCAAAGGGACAGGGGTCTGGTGGCTACACCTTC	CASSKGQGSGGYTF	TRBV11-2	TRBJ1-2	few	TRBD1
TGTGCCAGCAGCTTGGCCAGGGTGAACGCTGAAGCTTTCTTT	CASSLARVNAEAFF	TRBV5-4	TRBJ1-1	few	-
TGTGCCAGCAGCTTGGTCGGGACTCTCACTGAAGCTTTCTTT	CASSLVGTLTEAFF	TRBV7-2	TRBJ1-1	many	-
TGCAGCGTCGCTGCCCCAAATCAGCCCCAGCATTTT	CSVAAPNQPQHF	TRBV29-1	TRBJ1-5	once	-
TGTGCCAGCAGCTTAGGACTCAGGAGAGCGGGAGGCTACACCTTC	CASSLGLRRAGGYTF	TRBV7-2	TRBJ1-2	many	-
TGTGCCAGCAGCTTAGTCAGGGGAAATGAGCAGTTCTTC	CASSLVRGNEQFF	TRBV11-3	TRBJ2-1	many	-
TGTGCCAGCAGCCCCTCGGGGGCTTGGACAGATACGCAGTATTTT	CASSPSGAWTDTQYF	TRBV7-3	TRBJ2-3	-	-
TGTGCCAGTAGTCGACTGGGGGGTTACATTCAGTACTTC	CASSRLGGYIQYF	TRBV19	TRBJ2-4	few	-
TGTGCCAGCAGAATCGACCGGAATTCACCCCTCCACTTT	CASRIDRNSPLHF	TRBV2	TRBJ1-6	-	-
TGTGCCAGTAGCGGACCAGGAATAAAGGGCTACACCTTC	CASSGPGIKGYTF	TRBV19	TRBJ1-2	-	-
TGCAGTGCTAGAGGGCAAGGGGAGACCCAGTACTTC	CSARGQGETQYF	TRBV20-1	TRBJ2-5	few	-
TGTGCCAGTAGAGATGCGAAGGAATTGAGCAATCAGCCCCAGCATTTT	CASRDAKELSNQPQHF	TRBV19	TRBJ1-5	-	-
TGTGCCACCAAGGGTAGCCTAAAAAACATTCAGTACTTC	CATKGSLKNIQYF	TRBV27	TRBJ2-4	-	-
TGTGCCAGCAGCGTGGTCCCGTGGGTGGCGGGGGCAAGCTCTGGGGCCAACGTCCTGACTTTC	CASSVVPWVAGASSGANVLTF	TRBV7-2	TRBJ2-6	-	-
TGTGCCAGCAGTTACTCTCCAGGGGGAACCTACGAGCAGTACTTC	CASSYSPGGTYEQYF	TRBV6-5	TRBJ2-7	-	TRBD1